This paragraph reports one T cell receptor (beta chain). The antigen remains unidentified. These data originate in a study of cytomegalovirus exposure and HLA in healthy donors. V was clipped by 7 bases and J by 5 bases; unmatched bases: 11. CDR1 and CDR2 from the germline V gene are SGHNT and YYREEE (reference sequence). The CDR3 contains 14 residues. This PCR relied on a set of 60 Vbeta primers and 13 Jbeta primers. TCRdb keeps only in-frame clones here, not all; method: immunoSEQ multiplex PCR. The sample records about 80,000 clones, roughly 80% being singletons. Findings of the study overall: A later analysis reported that several of the most significant clusters appeared to be linked to common viral pathogens, among them Epstein-Barr virus.

Healthy individuals who donated bone marrow served as the donors. J is TRBJ2-5 and V is TRBV5-4; 7 bases match TRBD2. The clonotype originates from a woman between 45 and 60 years old in good health and CMV-seropositive. The specimen was PBMCs. The CDR3 DNA is TGTGCCAGCTTAGCTCTCCCCGGGGGGGAGACCCAGTACTTC. Translation: CASLALPGGETQYF.